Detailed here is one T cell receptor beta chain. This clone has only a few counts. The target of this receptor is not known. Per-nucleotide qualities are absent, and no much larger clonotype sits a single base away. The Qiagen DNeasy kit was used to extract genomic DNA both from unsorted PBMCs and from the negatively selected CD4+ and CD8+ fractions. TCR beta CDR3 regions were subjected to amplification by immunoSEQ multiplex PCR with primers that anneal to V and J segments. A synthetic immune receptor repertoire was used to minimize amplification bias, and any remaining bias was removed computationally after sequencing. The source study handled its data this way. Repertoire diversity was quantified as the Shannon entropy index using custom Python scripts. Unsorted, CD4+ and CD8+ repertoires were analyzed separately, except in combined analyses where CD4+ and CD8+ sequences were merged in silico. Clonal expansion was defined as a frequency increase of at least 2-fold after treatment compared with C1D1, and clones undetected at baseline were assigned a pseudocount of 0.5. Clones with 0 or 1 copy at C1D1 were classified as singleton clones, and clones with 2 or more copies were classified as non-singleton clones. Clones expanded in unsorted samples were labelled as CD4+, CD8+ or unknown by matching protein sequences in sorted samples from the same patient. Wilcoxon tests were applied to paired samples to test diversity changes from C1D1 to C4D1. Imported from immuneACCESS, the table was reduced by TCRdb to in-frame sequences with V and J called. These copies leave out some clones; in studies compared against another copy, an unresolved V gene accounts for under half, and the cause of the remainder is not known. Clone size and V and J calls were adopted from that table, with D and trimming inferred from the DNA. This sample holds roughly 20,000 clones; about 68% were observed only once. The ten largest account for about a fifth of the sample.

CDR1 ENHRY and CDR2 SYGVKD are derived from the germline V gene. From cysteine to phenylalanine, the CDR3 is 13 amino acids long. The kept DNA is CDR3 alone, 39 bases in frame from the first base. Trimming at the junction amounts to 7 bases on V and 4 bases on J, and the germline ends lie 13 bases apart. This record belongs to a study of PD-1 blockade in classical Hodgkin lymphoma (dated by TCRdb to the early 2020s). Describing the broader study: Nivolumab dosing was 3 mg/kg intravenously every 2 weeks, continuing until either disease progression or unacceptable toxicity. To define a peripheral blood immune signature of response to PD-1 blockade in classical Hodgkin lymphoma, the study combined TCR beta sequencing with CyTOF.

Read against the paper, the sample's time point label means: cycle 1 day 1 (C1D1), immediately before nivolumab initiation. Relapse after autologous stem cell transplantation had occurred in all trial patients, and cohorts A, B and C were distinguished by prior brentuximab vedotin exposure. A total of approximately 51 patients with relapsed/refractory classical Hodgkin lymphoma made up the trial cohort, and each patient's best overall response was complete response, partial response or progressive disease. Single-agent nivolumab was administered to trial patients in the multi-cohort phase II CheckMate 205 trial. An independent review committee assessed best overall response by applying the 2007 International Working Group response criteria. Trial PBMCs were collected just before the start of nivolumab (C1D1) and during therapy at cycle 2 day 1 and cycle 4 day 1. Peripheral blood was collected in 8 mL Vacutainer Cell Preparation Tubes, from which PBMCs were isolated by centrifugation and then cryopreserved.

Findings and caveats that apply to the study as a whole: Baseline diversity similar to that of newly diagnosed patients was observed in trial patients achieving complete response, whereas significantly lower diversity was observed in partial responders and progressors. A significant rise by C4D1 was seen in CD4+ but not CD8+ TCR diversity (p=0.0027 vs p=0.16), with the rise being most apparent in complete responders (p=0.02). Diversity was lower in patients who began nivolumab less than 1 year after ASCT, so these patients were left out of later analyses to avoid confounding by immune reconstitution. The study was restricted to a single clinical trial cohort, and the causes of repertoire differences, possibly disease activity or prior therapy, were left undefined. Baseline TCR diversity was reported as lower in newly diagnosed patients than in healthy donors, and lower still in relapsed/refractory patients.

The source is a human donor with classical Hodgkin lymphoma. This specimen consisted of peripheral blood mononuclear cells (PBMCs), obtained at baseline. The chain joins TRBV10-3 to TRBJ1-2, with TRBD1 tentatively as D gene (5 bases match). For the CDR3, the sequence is CAINVQGGYGYTF. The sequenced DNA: TGTGCCATCAACGTGCAGGGTGGCTATGGCTACACCTTC.